A selection of T cell receptor beta chains follows, all from one sample in a study of T cells in Graves' hyperthyroidism and ophthalmopathy. One entry per CDR3 protein, called by TCRdb with MiXCR from the multiplex PCR reads. The sample lists some 500,000 distinct CDR3 sequences; about an eighth were seen once. The sample was blood. Receptors originate from a woman aged 18-29 years with Graves' hyperthyroidism. The CDR3 runs from the conserved cysteine through the conserved F or W. D genes are given only for firm matches. Clone size is given for some rows only: seen once, a few or many times, or a class if the clone is expanded.

>many|NA|TRBV19|TRBJ2-5
TGTGCCAGTAGTCCATCGGGCGGGACCCAGTACTTC
CASSPSGGTQYF
>NA|TRBD1|TRBV15|TRBJ1-1
TGTGCCACCAGCAGACCAGAAACACCCACAGGGGTGAACACTGAAGCTTTCTTT
CATSRPETPTGVNTEAFF
>many|TRBD1|TRBV27|TRBJ2-1
TGTGCCAGCAGTTTGGGGATGGGACAGGGGTATCCCAGCTCCTACAATGAGCAGTTCTTC
CASSLGMGQGYPSSYNEQFF
>many|NA|TRBV12-3/TRBV12-4|TRBJ2-1
TGTGCCAGCAGTTTGGGTCTAGAATGGAGCTACAATGAGCAGTTCTTC
CASSLGLEWSYNEQFF
>many|TRBD1|TRBV3-1|TRBJ1-1
TGTGCCAGCAGTCGCGACAGGGAGGGAACTGAAGCTTTCTTT
CASSRDREGTEAFF
>many|NA|TRBV7-3|TRBJ2-1
TGTGCCAGCAGCGGTCTCGGGACTGATCTAAACAATGAGCAGTTCTTC
CASSGLGTDLNNEQFF
>few|TRBD1|TRBV2|TRBJ1-1
TGTGCCAGCAGTGAAATTGGACAGGGGGGCACTGAAGCTTTCTTT
CASSEIGQGGTEAFF
>few|NA|TRBV4-1|TRBJ1-2
TGCGCCAGCAGCCGCCCCGGGGACAACTATGGCTACACCTTC
CASSRPGDNYGYTF
>many|TRBD1|TRBV14|TRBJ2-7
TGTGCCAGCAGCCAAACCACTCGGCGTCCTACAGGGGTCTACGAGCAGTACTTC
CASSQTTRRPTGVYEQYF
>many|NA|TRBV30|TRBJ2-4
TGTGCCTGGAGTGTACTTGGGAACATTCAGTACTTC
CAWSVLGNIQYF
>NA|NA|TRBV7-2|TRBJ2-7
TGTGCCAATAGCCGAGGGGCCTACAATGAGCAGTACTTC
CANSRGAYNEQYF
>NA|NA|TRBV11-2|TRBJ1-5
TGTGCCAGCAGCTCCCTCCATCAGCCCCAGCATTTT
CASSSLHQPQHF
>many|NA|TRBV5-6|TRBJ2-5
TGTGCCAGCAGCGGACCGAACCCGGGACTCCAAGAGACCCAGTACTTC
CASSGPNPGLQETQYF